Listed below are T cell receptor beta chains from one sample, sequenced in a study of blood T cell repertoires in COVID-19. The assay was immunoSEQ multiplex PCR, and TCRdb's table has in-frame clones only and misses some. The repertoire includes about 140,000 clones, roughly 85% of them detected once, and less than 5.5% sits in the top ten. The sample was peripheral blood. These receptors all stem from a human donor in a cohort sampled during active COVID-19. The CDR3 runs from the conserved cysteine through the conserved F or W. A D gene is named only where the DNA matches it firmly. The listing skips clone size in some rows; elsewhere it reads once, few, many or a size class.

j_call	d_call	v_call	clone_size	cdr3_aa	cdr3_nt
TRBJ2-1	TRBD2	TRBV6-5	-	CASRVGLAGANEQFF	TGTGCCAGCAGAGTTGGATTAGCGGGAGCGAATGAGCAGTTCTTC
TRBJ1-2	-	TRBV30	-	CAWSPSPRPDYGYTF	TGTGCCTGGAGCCCCTCCCCCAGGCCCGACTATGGCTACACCTTC
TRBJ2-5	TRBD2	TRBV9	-	CASSVETSGQETQYF	TGTGCCAGCAGCGTGGAGACTAGCGGACAAGAGACCCAGTACTTC
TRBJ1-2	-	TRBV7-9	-	CASSDSGVDYGYTF	TGTGCCAGCAGCGACTCGGGGGTGGACTATGGCTACACCTTC
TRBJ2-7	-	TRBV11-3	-	CASSLSAGALEQYF	TGTGCCAGCAGCTTATCCGCAGGGGCACTGGAGCAGTACTTC
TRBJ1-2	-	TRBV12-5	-	CASGLDTWGYTF	TGTGCTAGTGGTTTGGATACATGGGGCTACACCTTC
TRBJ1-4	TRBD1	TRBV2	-	CASSARTGNNEKLFF	TGTGCCAGCAGTGCTCGGACAGGGAATAATGAAAAACTGTTTTTT
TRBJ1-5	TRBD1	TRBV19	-	CASSTGTDVNQPQHF	TGTGCCAGTAGTACTGGGACAGACGTTAATCAGCCCCAGCATTTT
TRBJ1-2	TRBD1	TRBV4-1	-	CASSPFPDRDPNYGYTF	TGCGCCAGCAGCCCCTTTCCGGACAGGGACCCAAACTATGGCTACACCTTC
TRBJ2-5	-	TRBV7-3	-	CASSFSGLQETQYF	TGTGCCAGCAGCTTCTCGGGACTGCAAGAGACCCAGTACTTC
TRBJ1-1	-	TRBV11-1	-	CASSLDRTGMNTEAFF	TGTGCCAGCAGCTTAGACCGAACGGGGATGAACACTGAAGCTTTCTTT
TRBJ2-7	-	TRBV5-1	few	CASSLARGSEQYF	TGCGCCAGCAGCTTGGCCCGAGGTAGCGAGCAGTACTTC
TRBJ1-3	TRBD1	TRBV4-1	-	CASSQGQGGSGNTIYF	TGCGCCAGCAGCCAAGGACAGGGAGGCTCTGGAAACACCATATATTTT
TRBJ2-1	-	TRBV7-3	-	CASSRPGENEQFF	TGTGCCAGCAGCCGTCCGGGGGAGAATGAGCAGTTCTTC
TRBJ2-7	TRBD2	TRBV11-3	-	CASSLEGSGRSYEQYF	TGTGCCAGCAGCTTAGAGGGGAGCGGGAGGTCCTACGAGCAGTACTTC
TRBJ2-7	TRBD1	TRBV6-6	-	CASSSRQGSYEQYF	TGTGCCAGCAGTTCTCGACAGGGGTCCTACGAGCAGTACTTC
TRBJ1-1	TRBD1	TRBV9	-	CASSFGQGRSEAFF	TGTGCCAGCAGCTTTGGACAGGGAAGGAGTGAAGCTTTCTTT
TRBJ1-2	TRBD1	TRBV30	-	CAWSVTGSNYGYTF	TGTGCCTGGAGCGTGACAGGGTCCAACTATGGCTACACCTTC
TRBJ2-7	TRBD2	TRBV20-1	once	CSASSGRAKGGTYEQYF	TGCAGTGCTAGTAGCGGGAGGGCCAAGGGGGGTACCTACGAGCAGTACTTC
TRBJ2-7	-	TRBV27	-	CASSLGRGYYEQYF	TGTGCCAGCAGTTTAGGGAGAGGCTACTACGAGCAGTACTTC
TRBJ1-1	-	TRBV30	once	CAWAKGGIPEDTEAFF	TGTGCCTGGGCCAAGGGAGGTATCCCTGAGGACACTGAAGCTTTCTTT
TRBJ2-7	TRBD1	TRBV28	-	CASSLGTVVHEQYF	TGTGCCAGCAGTTTAGGGACAGTGGTCCACGAGCAGTACTTC
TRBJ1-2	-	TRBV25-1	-	CASRTEVVGF	TGTGCCAGCAGGACGGAGGTGGTGGGCTTC
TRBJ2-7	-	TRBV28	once	CASSTQGSDEQYF	TGTGCCAGCAGTACTCAGGGGTCGGACGAGCAGTACTTC
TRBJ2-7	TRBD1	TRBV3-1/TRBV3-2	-	CASKGAGTAYEQYF	TGTGCCAGCAAAGGGGCCGGGACAGCCTACGAGCAGTACTTC
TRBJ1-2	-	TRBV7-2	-	CASSLVIGGRGYTF	TGTGCCAGCAGCTTAGTGATCGGAGGGAGAGGCTACACCTTC
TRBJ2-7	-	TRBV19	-	CASAPLVQGEQYF	TGTGCCAGCGCGCCGTTAGTACAGGGAGAGCAGTACTTC
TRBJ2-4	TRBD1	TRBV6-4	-	CASSVRTGGAVRAKNIQYF	TGTGCCAGCAGCGTTCGGACAGGGGGCGCCGTCCGAGCCAAAAACATTCAGTACTTC
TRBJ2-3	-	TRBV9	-	CASSVARTGEHTDTQYF	TGTGCCAGCAGCGTAGCCCGGACGGGGGAACACACGGATACGCAGTATTTT
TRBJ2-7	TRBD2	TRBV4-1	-	CASSYQPGLAGGSYEQYF	TGCGCCAGCAGCTACCAACCGGGACTAGCGGGGGGCTCCTACGAGCAGTACTTC
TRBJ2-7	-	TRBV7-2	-	CASSLSGRATAYEQYF	TGTGCCAGCAGCTTAAGTGGCAGGGCAACCGCCTACGAGCAGTACTTC
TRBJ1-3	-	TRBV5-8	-	CASSSFGHSGNTIYF	TGTGCCAGCAGCTCGTTTGGACACTCTGGAAACACCATATATTTT
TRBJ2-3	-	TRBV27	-	CASSLFAEGTDTQYF	TGTGCCAGCAGTTTATTTGCTGAGGGCACAGATACGCAGTATTTT
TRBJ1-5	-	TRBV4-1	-	CASSQRGHSNQPQHF	TGCGCCAGCAGCCAACGGGGACATAGCAATCAGCCCCAGCATTTT
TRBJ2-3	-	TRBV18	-	CASSPELGTDTQYF	TGTGCCAGCTCACCAGAGTTGGGCACAGATACGCAGTATTTT
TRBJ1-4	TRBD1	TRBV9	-	CASSVGGQGKNEKLFF	TGTGCCAGCAGCGTAGGAGGACAGGGGAAAAATGAAAAACTGTTTTTT
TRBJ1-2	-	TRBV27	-	CASRRDYSYGYTF	TGTGCCAGCAGGAGGGACTATAGCTATGGCTACACCTTC
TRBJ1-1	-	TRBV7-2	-	CASSPYQGAETFF	TGTGCCAGCAGCCCCTATCAAGGAGCAGAGACCTTCTTT
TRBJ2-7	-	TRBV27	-	CASSLSTGSYEQYF	TGTGCCAGCAGTTTATCTACAGGTTCCTACGAGCAGTACTTC
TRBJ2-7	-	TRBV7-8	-	CASSLEGGGAYEQYF	TGTGCCAGCAGCTTAGAGGGCGGGGGCGCCTACGAGCAGTACTTC
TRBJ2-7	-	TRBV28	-	CASSFSDRLGEQYF	TGTGCCAGCAGTTTCTCAGACAGGCTGGGCGAGCAGTACTTC
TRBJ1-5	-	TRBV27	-	CASSPATNQPQHF	TGTGCCAGCAGCCCTGCAACAAATCAGCCCCAGCATTTT
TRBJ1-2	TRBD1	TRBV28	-	CASSPFRPYRQGNSGYTF	TGTGCCAGCAGTCCTTTTAGGCCCTATCGACAGGGTAATTCTGGCTACACCTTC
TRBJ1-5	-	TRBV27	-	CASRQGMGPQHF	TGTGCCAGCAGACAGGGAATGGGGCCCCAGCATTTT
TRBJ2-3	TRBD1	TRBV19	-	CARGRIRTGGLPLSTDTQYF	TGTGCCAGGGGACGAATTAGGACAGGGGGCCTTCCCCTGAGCACAGATACGCAGTATTTT
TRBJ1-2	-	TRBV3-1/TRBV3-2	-	CASSQVQGGGYTF	TGTGCCAGCAGCCAAGTCCAGGGCGGTGGCTACACCTTC
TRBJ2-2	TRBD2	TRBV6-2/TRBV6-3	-	CASSYSTSGRTPNTGELFF	TGTGCCAGCAGTTACTCCACTAGCGGGAGGACTCCGAACACCGGGGAGCTGTTTTTT
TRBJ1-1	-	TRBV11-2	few	CASSLGLLITEAFF	TGTGCCAGCAGCTTAGGGTTACTGATCACTGAAGCTTTCTTT
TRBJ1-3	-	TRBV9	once	CASSVGARGSGNTIYF	TGTGCCAGCAGCGTAGGGGCCAGGGGCTCTGGAAACACCATATATTTT
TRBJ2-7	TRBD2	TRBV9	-	CASSVGASGGAREQYF	TGTGCCAGCAGCGTAGGGGCTAGCGGGGGGGCGCGCGAGCAGTACTTC
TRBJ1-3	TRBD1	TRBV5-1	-	CASTRATGGVGNTIYF	TGCGCCAGCACCCGAGCTACAGGGGGCGTCGGAAACACCATATATTTT
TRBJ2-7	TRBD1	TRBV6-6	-	CASSEGARGYEQYF	TGTGCCAGCAGTGAGGGGGCGCGTGGTTACGAGCAGTACTTC
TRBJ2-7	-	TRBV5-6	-	CASSPGGVSYEQYF	TGTGCCAGCAGCCCCGGAGGTGTATCCTACGAGCAGTACTTC
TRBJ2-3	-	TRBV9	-	CASSDGLGGSVTDTQYF	TGTGCCAGCAGCGATGGGCTAGGAGGGAGTGTCACAGATACGCAGTATTTT
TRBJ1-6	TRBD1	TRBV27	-	CASRSGDRGQNSPLHF	TGTGCCAGCCGCTCAGGAGACAGGGGGCAGAATTCACCCCTCCACTTT